A single sample is the source of the 26 T cell receptor beta chains below, sequenced in a study of blood T cell repertoires in COVID-19. The repertoire was sequenced with immunoSEQ multiplex PCR; TCRdb's copy has only in-frame clones and lacks some. The table has approximately 190,000 clones, about four fifths seen once. Source material: peripheral blood. The receptors come from a man in his 60s with acute or convalescent COVID-19.

In the case of this clone: The sample contains more than one DNA sequence encoding this CDR3. The V and J genes are TRBV9 and TRBJ2-7; D gene uncertain. V lost 0 bases to trimming and J lost 0 bases, with 7 bases between them. In germline, CDR1 is SGDLS, CDR2 YYNGEE. The CDR3 loop spans 14 amino acids. The CDR3 DNA is TGTGCCAGCAGCGTAGGCGACTCCTCCTACGAGCAGTACTTC. This translates into CASSVGDSSYEQYF.

This chain uses TRBV11-3 with TRBJ1-6; 9 positions match TRBD1. Losses at the gene ends were 5 bases for V and 4 bases for J; bases not matched to a gene: 3. CDR3 length: 15 residues. Germline V gene lookup returns CDR1 SGHNT and CDR2 YENEEA. The CDR3 DNA reads TGTGCCAGCAGCCGAGGGACAGGGTATAATTCACCCCTCCACTTT. Its translation: CASSRGTGYNSPLHF.

The genes are TRBV9 and TRBJ2-1, with 8 bases that match TRBD1. Trimming at V came to 0 bases and at J to 5 bases, leaving 4 bases not matched to a gene. CDR3 length: 15 residues. CDR1 and CDR2 (germline): SGDLS, YYNGEE. In DNA, the CDR3 is TGTGCCAGCAGCGTAGTCGGGACAGGTCACAATGAGCAGTTCTTC. Translating gives CASSVVGTGHNEQFF.

On this clone: Other DNA sequences in this specimen translate into the identical CDR3. The rearrangement uses TRBV12-3 or TRBV12-4 and TRBJ2-7; a weak D match, TRBD1 (5 bases). V dropped 6 bases and J dropped 4 bases, with 10 bases sitting between them. The CDR3 is made up of 12 amino acids. CDR3 loop: CASSPRVYEQYF. The CDR3 DNA sequence: TGTGCCAGCAGCCCCAGGGTGTACGAGCAGTACTTC.

The chain has TRBV9 and TRBJ2-3; TRBD2 agrees at 8 bases. Trimming at V came to 0 bases and at J to 4 bases, leaving 7 bases not matched to a gene. This CDR3 has 16 residues. CDR1 SGDLS and CDR2 YYNGEE come from the germline V gene. This chain's CDR3 is CASSVDGREAADTQYF. The CDR3 nucleotides are TGTGCCAGCAGCGTAGACGGGCGGGAGGCGGCAGATACGCAGTATTTT. Looking up the rest from reference TRBV9 and TRBJ2-3 gives the full variable domain: DSGVTQTPKHLITATGQRVTLRCSPRSGDLSVYWYQQSLDQGLQFLIQYYNGEERAKGNILERFSAQQFPDLHSELNLSSLELGDSALYFCASSVDGREAADTQYFGPGTRLTVL.

The V and J genes are TRBV7-9 and TRBJ1-6, with 10 bases matching TRBD1. With V trimmed by 5 bases and J by 9 bases, 4 bases remained unmatched. This CDR3 is 14 amino acids long. Germline values: CDR1 SEHNR, CDR2 FQNEAQ (reference sequence). In nucleotides, the CDR3 is TGTGCCAGCAGCCTAGGACAGGGGGGTTCACCCCTCCACTTT. It translates to CASSLGQGGSPLHF.

This chain uses TRBV5-6 with TRBJ1-2; weak D call: TRBD1 (6 bases). The V and J ends lost 1 base and 7 bases respectively, with 17 bases between them. This CDR3 is 15 amino acids long. The germline gives CDR1 SGHDT, CDR2 YYEEEE. CDR3 nucleotide sequence: TGTGCCAGCAGCTTGCTCTTCTACGCGGACAGTGGCTACACCTTC. This encodes CASSLLFYADSGYTF. The variable domain in full, with the rest retrieved from reference TRBV5-6 and TRBJ1-2, is DAGVTQSPTHLIKTRGQQVTLRCSPKSGHDTVSWYQQALGQGPQFIFQYYEEEERQRGNFPDRFSGHQFPNYSSELNVNALLLGDSALYLCASSLLFYADSGYTFGSGTRLTVV.

The J gene is TRBJ1-2, the V gene TRBV29-1; the match to TRBD1 covers 7 bases. V lost 2 bases and J lost 2; bases outside the gene matches: 11. Germline-derived CDR1 and CDR2 are SQVTM and ANQGSEA. The CDR3 sequence is 16 residues long. The CDR3 here is CSVERGGASVNYGYTF. In DNA form, the CDR3 reads TGCAGCGTTGAAAGAGGGGGCGCTTCGGTAAACTATGGCTACACCTTC.

This clone has a handful of counts. The chain uses TRBV9 and TRBJ2-7; 7 nucleotides line up with TRBD2. The CDR3 extends over 15 amino acids. V lost 1 base, J lost 3 bases, and 7 bases stayed unmatched. Germline CDR1 and CDR2: SGDLS and YYNGEE. The CDR3 protein is CASSVTTSAYYEQYF. The CDR3 nucleotides read TGTGCCAGCAGCGTAACAACTAGCGCCTACTACGAGCAGTACTTC.

The genes are TRBV5-1 and TRBJ1-2; D is unclear. V shed 2 bases and J shed 3 bases, with 11 bases lying between them. Germline lookup yields CDR1 SGHRS and CDR2 YFSETQ. This CDR3 contains 14 residues. The CDR3 protein is CASSFDTAYYGYTF. DNA of the CDR3: TGCGCCAGCAGCTTCGACACGGCTTACTATGGCTACACCTTC.

Only a few counts were recorded for this clone. This sequence joins TRBV9 and TRBJ2-5; 7 nucleotides line up with TRBD1. This CDR3 region has 16 residues. The V gene's germline CDR1 is SGDLS and CDR2 YYNGEE. V shed 4 bases, J shed 5 bases, and the junction held 14 bases outside the gene matches. In DNA, the CDR3 is TGTGCCAGCAGCCCCAGGGAGAGGGGGCGCAGGGAGACCCAGTACTTC. Protein sequence: CASSPRERGRRETQYF.

The genes are TRBV4-1 and TRBJ1-5; TRBD1 aligns across 7 bases. J lost 6 bases, V lost 4 bases, and 12 bases had no gene match. Germline V gives CDR1 MGHRA, CDR2 YSYEKL. The CDR3 loop spans 16 amino acids. The CDR3 is CASSPTTGRGVQPQHF. In nucleotides, the CDR3 is TGCGCCAGCAGCCCTACTACAGGCAGGGGGGTTCAGCCCCAGCATTTT.

The rearrangement joins TRBV7-2 to TRBJ2-3, with D perhaps matching TRBD1 (6 bases). Germline V lookup: CDR1 SGHTA, CDR2 FQGNSA. Trimming cost V 3 bases and J 2 bases, with 15 bases left between them. The CDR3 has 16 residues. The CDR3 bases are TGTGCCAGCAGCTTTCACTCTACAGGGAACACAGATACGCAGTATTTT. As protein: CASSFHSTGNTDTQYF.

This clone was seen once. The V call is TRBV11-2, the J call TRBJ2-3; weak D call: TRBD2 (6 bases). V dropped 5 bases and J dropped 2 bases, with 11 bases sitting between them. The CDR3 extends over 14 amino acids. The germline V gene has CDR1 SGHAT and CDR2 FQNNGV. CDR3 residues: CASSKRTTTDTQYF. The CDR3, as DNA: TGTGCCAGCAGCAAACGGACTACCACAGATACGCAGTATTTT.

The gene calls are TRBV7-2 and TRBJ1-5, with 7 nucleotides matching TRBD1. The CDR3 totals 15 residues. Germline CDR1 is SGHTA and CDR2 is FQGNSA. Trimming took 5 bases from V and 4 from J; bases not matched to a gene: 8. This CDR3 is CASSLWTGRNQPQHF. The CDR3 DNA is TGTGCCAGCAGCCTATGGACAGGTCGTAATCAGCCCCAGCATTTT. The full variable domain, completed using reference TRBV7-2 and TRBJ1-5, is GAGVSQSPSNKVTEKGKDVELRCDPISGHTALYWYRQSLGQGLEFLIYFQGNSAPDKSGLPSDRFSAERTGGSVSTLTIQRTQQEDSAVYLCASSLWTGRNQPQHFGDGTRLSIL.

A few counts support this clone. At one of its ends the junction is not consistent with the germline gene, which may arise from a read error. The V gene is TRBV7-3, the J gene TRBJ2-1, with a possible D match to TRBD1 (6 bases). The length of the CDR3 is 16 residues. The V gene's germline CDR1 is SGHTA and CDR2 FQGTGA. CDR3 sequence (DNA): TGTGCCAGCAGCGTAACTGGGACACCTTCCTACAATGAGCAGTTCTTC. It specifies CASSVTGTPSYNEQFF.

This chain joins TRBV7-3 and TRBJ2-1; the D gene is possibly TRBD2 (8 bases). V lost 5 bases and J 3 bases, leaving 26 bases between the germline ends. CDR3 size: 19 residues. Germline CDR1 is SGHTA and CDR2 is FQGTGA. The CDR3 here is CASSRTGFLSGSLYNEQFF. Here the CDR3 DNA reads TGTGCCAGCAGCCGGACAGGATTCCTCAGCGGGAGCCTCTACAATGAGCAGTTCTTC.

The V and J genes are TRBV2 and TRBJ1-6, with 10 bases aligning to TRBD1. V trimming: 7 bases; J trimming: 8 bases; junction bases outside the gene matches: 8. The germline CDR1 and CDR2 sequences are SNHLY and FYNNEI. The CDR3 covers 15 residues. CDR3 protein: CASNDRTGGYSPLHF. In nucleotides, the CDR3 is TGTGCCAGCAACGACAGGACAGGGGGATATTCACCCCTCCACTTT.

CDR3 bases: TGTGCCAGCAGTCTAGCGGAAGGAGATATAGCGCAGTTCTTC. It is translated as CASSLAEGDIAQFF. The chain uses TRBV6-5 and TRBJ2-1; 7 bases map to TRBD2. J was trimmed by 12 bases and V by 5 bases; bases with no gene match: 13. Germline V gene sequence: CDR1 MNHEY, CDR2 SVGAGI. The CDR3 consists of 14 residues.

The chain recombines TRBV6-5 with TRBJ1-2; the D gene is possibly TRBD1 (6 bases). There are 12 residues in the CDR3. Per the germline V gene, CDR1 is MNHEY and CDR2 is SVGAGI. Trimming stripped 9 bases from V and 6 bases from J, with 14 bases between. CDR3 residues: CASKGGVDGYTF. CDR3 bases: TGTGCCAGTAAAGGGGGGGTGGATGGCTACACCTTC.

The J gene is TRBJ2-2, the V gene TRBV2; TRBD2 matches at 8 bases. The germline V gene has CDR1 SNHLY and CDR2 FYNNEI. J was trimmed by 3 bases and V by 6 bases; bases with no gene match: 3. This CDR3 contains 14 residues. CDR3 region: CASSLAGYTGELFF. The CDR3 bases are TGTGCCAGCAGCTTAGCGGGGTACACCGGGGAGCTGTTTTTT. The full variable domain, rest sourced from reference TRBV2 and TRBJ2-2, is EPEVTQTPSHQVTQMGQEVILRCVPISNHLYFYWYRQILGQKVEFLVSFYNNEISEKSEIFDDQFSVERPDGSNFTLKIRSTKLEDSAMYFCASSLAGYTGELFFGEGSRLTVL.

The chain couples TRBV29-1 to TRBJ2-6, with D possibly matching TRBD1 (6 bases). V was trimmed by 4 bases and J by 0 bases, leaving 7 bases between them. Germline values: CDR1 SQVTM, CDR2 ANQGSEA. The CDR3 covers 14 residues. The chain's CDR3 is CSVAGDSGANVLTF. The DNA for the CDR3 is TGCAGCGTTGCAGGGGACTCTGGGGCCAACGTCCTGACTTTC.

This rearrangement joins TRBV7-8 to TRBJ2-7, with D hard to call. V lost 5 bases and J 1 base, leaving 6 bases between the germline ends. CDR1 and CDR2 from the germline V gene are SGHVS and FQNEAQ. The CDR3 covers 12 residues. CDR3 nucleotide sequence: TGTGCCAGCAGCGTCACTTCCTACGAGCAGTACTTC. It yields the protein CASSVTSYEQYF.

The chain employs TRBV20-1 and TRBJ2-7; 8 positions agree with TRBD2. This CDR3 is 11 amino acids long. Germline assignment: CDR1 DFQATT and CDR2 SNEGSKA (reference sequence). Trimming removed 8 bases from V and 4 bases from J; junction bases left unmatched: 4. The CDR3 DNA is TGCAGTTCCCGGGGGGGGTACGAGCAGTACTTC. Translation gives CSSRGGYEQYF.

This clone was detected only once. The chain is built from TRBV7-2 and TRBJ2-3; 12 nucleotides line up with TRBD2. Per germline, CDR1 SGHTA and CDR2 FQGNSA. The V and J ends lost 7 bases and 4 bases, in that order; junction bases with no gene match: 6. CDR3 length: 15 amino acids. For the CDR3, the DNA is TGTGCCAGCACGCCTCTAGCGGGGGGGCCAGATACGCAGTATTTT. Translating it yields CASTPLAGGPDTQYF. Supplemented by reference TRBV7-2 and TRBJ2-3, the full variable domain reads GAGVSQSPSNKVTEKGKDVELRCDPISGHTALYWYRQSLGQGLEFLIYFQGNSAPDKSGLPSDRFSAERTGGSVSTLTIQRTQQEDSAVYLCASTPLAGGPDTQYFGPGTRLTVL.

This clone has only one observation. The chain joins TRBV19 to TRBJ1-2, with unresolved D. The CDR3 is 12 amino acids. CDR1 is LNHDA, CDR2 SQIVND, per germline (reference sequence). V was clipped by 2 bases and J by 1 base, with 2 bases between them. CDR3 loop: CASSIHNYGYTF. CDR3 bases: TGTGCCAGTAGTATACATAACTATGGCTACACCTTC.